The 29 T cell receptor beta chains reported below all come from one sample, sequenced in a study of blood T cell repertoires in COVID-19. Clones were sequenced by immunoSEQ multiplex PCR, and TCRdb holds only the in-frame ones, with some missing. The sample shows about 140,000 clones, about 80% of them seen only once. The material sequenced was peripheral blood. The receptors here all came from a human donor in a cohort sampled during active COVID-19.

This clone came up a few times. This chain joins TRBV27 and TRBJ1-3, with D unclear. From germline, CDR1 is MNHEY and CDR2 SMNVEV (reference sequence). Trimming left V 0 bases short and J 5 bases short, with 8 bases between. CDR3 size: 14 residues. As DNA, the CDR3 is TGTGCCAGCAGTTTATCATTCATCCGAAACACCATATATTTT. As protein: CASSLSFIRNTIYF.

Details on this clone: At one end the junction does not follow the germline gene, possibly because of a read error. V usage is TRBV6-1 and J usage is TRBJ2-2; D is unresolved. The germline CDR1 and CDR2 sequences are MNHNS and SASEGT. The CDR3 has 17 amino acids. CDR3 region: CASSEVGRLGNSGELFF. The CDR3 DNA follows: TGTGCCAGCAGTGAGGTCGGAAGGCTTGGTAACAGCGGGGAGCTGTTTTTT.

This clone has just one count. This chain uses TRBV6-5 with TRBJ1-1; TRBD1 matches 8 bases. V shed 6 bases and J 4 bases; nucleotides not matched to a gene: 7. This CDR3 is 14 amino acids long. Germline loops: CDR1 MNHEY, CDR2 SVGAGI. The CDR3 loop reads CASRPRGLSTEAFF. The CDR3 nucleotides read TGTGCCAGCAGGCCCAGGGGGCTGAGCACTGAAGCTTTCTTT.

The V call is TRBV3-1 (or the pseudogene TRBV3-2), the J call TRBJ2-7, with TRBD2 as a possible D gene (7 bases). V lost 3 bases and J lost 2, with 17 bases in between. The V gene's germline CDR1 is LGHDT and CDR2 YNNKEL (reference sequence). CDR3 size: 16 residues. CDR3 in amino acids: CASSHLSGGPAYEQYF. CDR3 in DNA: TGTGCCAGCAGCCACCTTTCGGGGGGCCCTGCCTACGAGCAGTACTTC.

The rearrangement links TRBV19 to TRBJ2-1; 7 bases match TRBD2. Germline values: CDR1 LNHDA, CDR2 SQIVND (reference sequence). With V trimmed by 5 bases and J by 4 bases, 5 bases remained unmatched. There are 14 residues in the CDR3. Here the CDR3 reads CASSAVGLYNEQFF. The CDR3, as DNA: TGTGCCAGTAGTGCAGTGGGACTATACAATGAGCAGTTCTTC.

This chain joins TRBV28 and TRBJ1-5; D remains unclear. CDR1 is MDHEN and CDR2 is SYDVKM in the germline V gene. V lost 1 base to trimming and J lost 1 base, with 11 bases between them. The CDR3 length is 16 residues. In nucleotides, the CDR3 is TGTGCCAGCAGTTTATCAACGGGTCGAAGCAATCAGCCCCAGCATTTT. It is translated as CASSLSTGRSNQPQHF.

This clone was found a few times. The chain employs TRBV6-2 or TRBV6-3 and TRBJ2-1, with 12 bases identical to TRBD2. The CDR3 has 15 residues. Germline-derived CDR1 and CDR2 are MNHEY and SVGEGT. Trimming at V came to 6 bases and at J to 8 bases, leaving 8 bases not matched to a gene. As DNA, the CDR3 is TGTGCCAGCAGCTTAGGACTAGCGGGGTTCTATGAGCAGTTCTTC. Amino acids: CASSLGLAGFYEQFF.

V is TRBV2 and J is TRBJ2-3, with 8 bases identical to TRBD2. CDR3 length equals 15 residues. Trimming at V came to 2 bases and at J to 7 bases, leaving 8 bases not matched to a gene. The germline V gene encodes CDR1 SNHLY and CDR2 FYNNEI. The CDR3 DNA reads TGTGCCAGCAGTGAAACGGGGGGGGGCACTTATACGCAGTATTTT. This codes for CASSETGGGTYTQYF.

V usage is TRBV20-1 and J usage is TRBJ1-4, with D perhaps matching TRBD1 (6 bases). This CDR3 is built from 14 residues. V was shortened by 3 bases and J by 6 bases, with 14 bases between the two germline ends. Germline V lookup: CDR1 DFQATT, CDR2 SNEGSKA (reference sequence). This CDR3 is CSASRRGADEKLFF. DNA of the CDR3: TGCAGTGCTAGTCGACGGGGGGCTGATGAAAAACTGTTTTTT.

The rearrangement uses TRBV5-1 and TRBJ2-2; 8 bases are shared with TRBD1. V gave up 1 base and J gave up 3 bases; unmatched junction bases: 2. The V gene's germline CDR1 is SGHRS and CDR2 YFSETQ. This CDR3 comprises 15 residues. The CDR3 nucleotides are TGCGCCAGCAGCTTGTTGGACAGGGACACCGGGGAGCTGTTTTTT. Translating gives CASSLLDRDTGELFF.

V usage is TRBV7-9 and J usage is TRBJ2-3; TRBD2 aligns across 14 bases. This CDR3 contains 18 residues. V lost 4 bases to trimming and J lost 4 bases; unmatched junction nucleotides: 10. Germline V gives CDR1 SEHNR, CDR2 FQNEAQ (reference sequence). CDR3 DNA sequence: TGTGCCAGCAGCTCCAGGGCGCGACTAGCGGGGGGGCCAGATACGCAGTATTTT. Amino acids: CASSSRARLAGGPDTQYF. Drawing the rest from reference TRBV7-9 and TRBJ2-3, the complete variable domain is DTGVSQNPRHKITKRGQNVTFRCDPISEHNRLYWYRQTLGQGPEFLTYFQNEAQLEKSRLLSDRFSAERPKGSFSTLEIQRTEQGDSAMYLCASSSRARLAGGPDTQYFGPGTRLTVL.

The rearrangement links TRBV5-1 to TRBJ2-7; 9 nucleotides align to TRBD1. With V trimmed by 4 bases and J by 2 bases, 7 bases remained unmatched. Germline V CDR1 and CDR2: SGHRS, YFSETQ. This CDR3 is 15 amino acids long. CDR3 DNA sequence: TGCGCCAGCAGCCCCCGGGACAGGGTACCCTACGAGCAGTACTTC. Translation gives CASSPRDRVPYEQYF.

The V and J genes are TRBV27 and TRBJ1-4, with D maybe TRBD1 (6 bases). V was clipped by 4 bases and J by 6 bases, with 15 bases between them. Germline CDR1 reads MNHEY; CDR2 reads SMNVEV (reference sequence). The length of the CDR3 is 15 residues. CDR3 loop: CASSSTGREHEKLFF. CDR3 sequence (DNA): TGTGCCAGCAGTTCGACAGGCCGAGAACATGAAAAACTGTTTTTT.

This chain connects TRBV5-1 to TRBJ2-1, with 8 bases matching TRBD2. This CDR3 comprises 15 residues. Trimming at V came to 1 base and at J to 6 bases, leaving 6 bases not matched to a gene. CDR1 and CDR2 from the germline V gene are SGHRS and YFSETQ. The CDR3 DNA reads TGCGCCAGCAGCTTGCGATTAGCGGGGTCCAATGAGCAGTTCTTC. Its translation: CASSLRLAGSNEQFF.

The chain recombines TRBV19 with TRBJ2-7; D remains ambiguous. The CDR3 has 13 residues. The germline CDR1 and CDR2 sequences are LNHDA and SQIVND (reference sequence). Trimming removed 5 bases from V and 6 bases from J, with 14 bases in between. CDR3 amino acids: CASSGLSWAEQYF. CDR3 DNA sequence: TGTGCCAGTAGTGGTCTGAGTTGGGCCGAGCAGTACTTC.

In DNA, the CDR3 is TGCAGCGTTGTTGCCGGGTATTACTCCTACGAGCAGTACTTC. This gives the protein CSVVAGYYSYEQYF. The chain employs TRBV29-1 and TRBJ2-7; no clear D. The ends were cut back, 4 bases at V and 0 bases at J, with 13 bases in the middle. The CDR3 extends over 14 amino acids. CDR1 and CDR2 (germline): SQVTM, ANQGSEA.

In this sample, this clone turned up once. The chain joins TRBV15 to TRBJ2-3; no definite D call. CDR1 LNHNV and CDR2 YYDKDF come from the germline V gene (reference sequence). The CDR3 is made up of 14 amino acids. Trimming left V 0 bases short and J 6 bases short, with 10 bases between. The CDR3 region has the DNA TGTGCCACCAGCAGAGAGGCAGGCTGGGATACGCAGTATTTT. It codes for CATSREAGWDTQYF.

The gene calls are TRBV18 and TRBJ1-6, with 7 bases fitting TRBD1. There are 15 residues in the CDR3. CDR1 is KGHSH and CDR2 is LQKENI in the germline V gene. The V gene end was trimmed by 0 bases and the J gene end by 7 bases; junction bases not matched to a gene: 3. CDR3 in DNA: TGTGCCAGCTCACCACCGACAGGGAGAAATTCACCCCTCCACTTT. This sequence encodes CASSPPTGRNSPLHF.

In nucleotides, the CDR3 is TGTGCCAGCAGCTTGGACCCCGCCGGTGAGCAGTTCTTC. Protein: CASSLDPAGEQFF. This chain links TRBV5-4 with TRBJ2-1; D remains unclear. Trimming stripped 0 bases from V and 9 bases from J, with 10 bases between. Germline V gene lookup returns CDR1 SGHNT and CDR2 YYREEE (reference sequence). The CDR3 extends over 13 amino acids.

The chain is built from TRBV3-1 (or the pseudogene TRBV3-2) and TRBJ2-4; 8 bases fit TRBD2. From germline, CDR1 is LGHDT and CDR2 YNNKEL (reference sequence). There are 17 residues in the CDR3. The J segment lost 2 bases and the V segment lost 0 bases, leaving 6 bases of the junction unmatched. CDR3 bases: TGTGCCAGCAGCCAAGATCTCGCGGGGGGAACCAAAAACATTCAGTACTTC. It specifies CASSQDLAGGTKNIQYF.

This clone has more than one count but fewer than ten. Here the CDR3 reads CASSLGGGTGANVLTF. CDR3 nucleotides: TGCGCCAGCAGCTTGGGCGGGGGCACTGGGGCCAACGTCCTGACTTTC. The rearrangement links TRBV5-1 to TRBJ2-6; a weak D match, TRBD2 (7 bases). This CDR3 comprises 16 residues. Germline CDR1 and CDR2: SGHRS and YFSETQ. The germline V and J ends were trimmed by 0 bases and 2 bases, with 9 bases remaining between them.

The sample holds one count of this clone. The chain joins TRBV2 to TRBJ2-3; D is unresolved. V lost 4 bases to trimming and J lost 6 bases, with 5 bases between them. This CDR3 spans 11 amino acids. Germline V gene sequence: CDR1 SNHLY, CDR2 FYNNEI. Here the CDR3 DNA reads TGTGCCAGCAGTGTCAGGGATACGCAGTATTTT. This codes for CASSVRDTQYF. Together with reference TRBV2 and TRBJ2-3, the CDR3 gives the full variable domain: EPEVTQTPSHQVTQMGQEVILRCVPISNHLYFYWYRQILGQKVEFLVSFYNNEISEKSEIFDDQFSVERPDGSNFTLKIRSTKLEDSAMYFCASSVRDTQYFGPGTRLTVL.

This chain connects TRBV6-5 to TRBJ1-6; tentatively, D is TRBD1 (5 bases). The ends were cut back, 11 bases at V and 7 bases at J, with 21 bases in the middle. CDR1 and CDR2 from the germline V gene are MNHEY and SVGAGI. The CDR3 sequence is 15 residues long. The CDR3 DNA reads as TGTGCCCCCAAGCCCCTGAGTAGACAGAATTCACCCCTCCACTTT. This codes for CAPKPLSRQNSPLHF.

J is TRBJ2-3 and V is TRBV7-9; 8 bases match TRBD2. V was clipped by 5 bases and J by 3 bases; unmatched bases: 7. The CDR3 consists of 15 residues. The germline CDR1 and CDR2 sequences are SEHNR and FQNEAQ (reference sequence). As DNA, the CDR3 is TGTGCCAGCAGCCCGCCGGGGGGGGGTACAGATACGCAGTATTTT. This translates into CASSPPGGGTDTQYF.

In DNA form, the CDR3 reads TGTGCCAGTAGTATAGACCTCAGGACGCGGGGACTCAACGAGCAGTACTTC. This codes for CASSIDLRTRGLNEQYF. The V gene is TRBV19, the J gene TRBJ2-7, with D possibly matching TRBD2 (6 bases). The CDR3 contains 17 residues. Trimming cost V 0 bases and J 5 bases, with 20 bases left between them. Looked up from germline, CDR1 is LNHDA and CDR2 is SQIVND (reference sequence).

This clone was seen more than once but under ten times. The chain has TRBV24-1 and TRBJ2-5; TRBD1 matches 7 bases. CDR1 KGHDR and CDR2 SFDVKD come from the germline V gene. This CDR3 has 13 residues. After removal of 7 bases from V and 4 bases from J, the junction contained 5 bases not matched to a gene. The DNA of the CDR3 is TGTGCCACCAGCCACAGGGGTTTAGAGACCCAGTACTTC. Encoded protein: CATSHRGLETQYF.

The chain recombines TRBV11-2 with TRBJ2-2; D is possibly TRBD1 (5 bases). Trimming cost V 8 bases and J 0 bases, with 7 bases left between them. The CDR3 covers 13 residues. The germline V gene has CDR1 SGHAT and CDR2 FQNNGV. CDR3 amino acids: CASGRANTGELFF. The DNA of the CDR3 is TGTGCCAGCGGCAGGGCGAACACCGGGGAGCTGTTTTTT.

The rearrangement links TRBV2 to TRBJ2-5; TRBD2 matches 14 bases. V lost 6 bases, J lost 1 base, and 10 bases stayed unmatched. The CDR3 runs to 18 residues. Germline CDR1 SNHLY, CDR2 FYNNEI. The CDR3 spells CASSAGLAGDELQETQYF. CDR3 in DNA: TGTGCCAGCAGCGCGGGACTAGCGGGGGATGAGCTCCAAGAGACCCAGTACTTC. Supplemented by reference TRBV2 and TRBJ2-5, the full variable domain reads EPEVTQTPSHQVTQMGQEVILRCVPISNHLYFYWYRQILGQKVEFLVSFYNNEISEKSEIFDDQFSVERPDGSNFTLKIRSTKLEDSAMYFCASSAGLAGDELQETQYFGPGTRLLVL.

This clone showed up just a few times. V is TRBV4-1 and J is TRBJ1-6; tentatively, D is TRBD1 (6 bases). CDR1 and CDR2 from the germline V gene are MGHRA and YSYEKL. The CDR3 extends over 16 amino acids. Trimming pared 1 base from V and 6 bases from J, leaving 13 bases between. CDR3 amino acids: CASSQGTVFSNSPLHF. The CDR3 DNA follows: TGCGCCAGCAGCCAAGGGACAGTCTTCTCTAATTCACCCCTCCACTTT.